This T cell receptor (beta chain) stems from a study of early stage breast cancer tumors. Study at large: Twelve of the 16 invasive tumors were ER+, PR+ and HER2-. Study observations and caveats: Blood repertoires resembled normal breast more than tumor.

Data came from immunoSEQ multiplex PCR; TCRdb stores just in-frame clones and leaves some out. The table includes about 36,000 clones, about 68% detected once. About this clone itself: Its antigen is not identified.

Germline V gene sequence: CDR1 SGHDT, CDR2 YYEEEE. The V gene end was trimmed by 3 bases and the J gene end by 5 bases; junction bases not matched to a gene: 6. This CDR3 is 14 amino acids long. This clonotype was obtained from a person in their sixties or seventies with breast cancer. The chain couples TRBV5-6 to TRBJ1-2; the match to TRBD1 covers 8 bases. Sequencing was done on a sample of blood. CDR3 sequence reads: CASSSGQGLYGYTF. In DNA form, the CDR3 reads TGTGCCAGCAGCTCCGGACAGGGTTTATATGGCTACACCTTC. Looking up the rest from reference TRBV5-6 and TRBJ1-2 gives the full variable domain: DAGVTQSPTHLIKTRGQQVTLRCSPKSGHDTVSWYQQALGQGPQFIFQYYEEEERQRGNFPDRFSGHQFPNYSSELNVNALLLGDSALYLCASSSGQGLYGYTFGSGTRLTVV.